Following are 22 T cell receptor beta chains from one sample sequenced in a study of cytomegalovirus exposure and HLA in healthy donors. PCR primers comprised 60 Vbeta and 13 Jbeta primers. Clones were sequenced by immunoSEQ multiplex PCR, and TCRdb holds only the in-frame ones, with some missing. The data hold around 140,000 clones, with over 70% observed a single time. Source material: PBMCs. These receptors came from a woman younger than 30 in good health and CMV-seronegative.

This chain uses TRBV30 with TRBJ2-3; no definite D call. V dropped 0 bases and J dropped 0 bases, with 10 bases sitting between them. Germline V gene sequence: CDR1 GTSNPN, CDR2 SVGIG (reference sequence). There are 15 residues in the CDR3. CDR3 in amino acids: CAWSVLEYSTDTQYF. In DNA, the CDR3 is TGTGCCTGGAGTGTACTGGAGTACAGCACAGATACGCAGTATTTT.

V usage is TRBV5-8 and J usage is TRBJ2-5; 10 nucleotides line up with TRBD1. Per germline, CDR1 SGHTS and CDR2 YDEGEE. The CDR3 has 16 amino acids. The ends lost 5 bases at V and 2 bases at J; junction bases unmatched: 9. This CDR3 reads CASRYRDRGFQETQYF. CDR3 in DNA: TGTGCCAGCAGGTACCGGGACAGGGGTTTTCAAGAGACCCAGTACTTC.

This chain uses TRBV19 with TRBJ1-2, with a weak D call TRBD1 (6 bases). Germline assignment: CDR1 LNHDA and CDR2 SQIVND (reference sequence). The length of the CDR3 is 15 residues. The V gene lost 3 bases and the J gene lost 6 bases, with 17 bases spanning the gap. The CDR3 sequence: CASSISLESGDGYTF. CDR3 coding DNA: TGTGCCAGTAGTATTTCGCTTGAATCAGGGGATGGCTACACCTTC.

The rearrangement uses TRBV28 and TRBJ2-7, with D perhaps matching TRBD2 (5 bases). V was trimmed by 10 bases and J by 3 bases, leaving 10 bases between them. CDR1 is MDHEN and CDR2 is SYDVKM in the germline V gene. The length of the CDR3 is 11 residues. CDR3 sequence (DNA): TGTGCCACCGAGGGAAGCTACGAGCAGTACTTC. It specifies CATEGSYEQYF.

The chain combines TRBV5-1 with TRBJ2-7, with 8 bases identical to TRBD1. CDR1 is SGHRS and CDR2 is YFSETQ in the germline V gene. The J segment lost 4 bases and the V segment lost 7 bases, leaving 16 bases of the junction unmatched. This CDR3 comprises 16 residues. The CDR3 reads CASSSSRDRRTYEQYF. The CDR3 DNA follows: TGCGCCAGCTCGTCGTCTAGGGACAGGAGGACTTACGAGCAGTACTTC.

The chain has TRBV19 and TRBJ1-5, with 7 positions matching TRBD1. The germline V gene has CDR1 LNHDA and CDR2 SQIVND (reference sequence). This CDR3 contains 13 residues. The trim removed 3 bases at V and 12 bases at J, leaving 8 bases unmatched. The CDR3 nucleotides are TGTGCCAGTAGTATCACAGGGGATCGACTCCAGCATTTT. It yields the protein CASSITGDRLQHF.

The chain joins TRBV30 to TRBJ2-1, with TRBD2 identical over 10 bases. CDR3 length: 13 amino acids. The junction had 11 bases not matched to a gene; V was cut back by 5 bases and J by 13 bases. Germline lookup yields CDR1 GTSNPN and CDR2 SVGIG (reference sequence). The CDR3 protein is CAWLISLAGVQFF. As DNA, the CDR3 is TGTGCCTGGCTTATTTCTCTAGCGGGAGTCCAGTTCTTC. Together with reference TRBV30 and TRBJ2-1, the CDR3 gives the full variable domain: SQTIHQWPATLVQPVGSPLSLECTVEGTSNPNLYWYRQAAGRGLQLLFYSVGIGQISSEVPQNLSASRPQDRQFILSSKKLLLSDSGFYLCAWLISLAGVQFFGPGTRLTVL.

The chain joins TRBV19 to TRBJ1-2; 7 bases are a match to TRBD1. The J segment lost 4 bases and the V segment lost 10 bases, leaving 6 bases of the junction unmatched. Germline V gene data show CDR1 as LNHDA and CDR2 as SQIVND (reference sequence). The CDR3 length is 12 residues. CDR3 loop: CATGTAFYGYTF. For the CDR3, the DNA is TGTGCCACCGGGACAGCCTTCTATGGCTACACCTTC. The whole variable domain, filled in from reference TRBV19 and TRBJ1-2, reads DGGITQSPKYLFRKEGQNVTLSCEQNLNHDAMYWYRQDPGQGLRLIYYSQIVNDFQKGDIAEGYSVSREKKESFPLTVTSAQKNPTAFYLCATGTAFYGYTFGSGTRLTVV.

This clone was seen just once. V and J are TRBV5-1 and TRBJ2-3, with D possibly matching TRBD2 (5 bases). Germline V gene sequence: CDR1 SGHRS, CDR2 YFSETQ. The CDR3 extends over 13 amino acids. V lost 6 bases and J 2 bases, leaving 10 bases between the germline ends. The CDR3 protein is CASTMRATDTQYF. The CDR3 nucleotides read TGCGCCAGCACCATGAGGGCCACAGATACGCAGTATTTT.

This chain links TRBV18 with TRBJ2-5, with TRBD2 as a possible D gene (5 bases). Germline values: CDR1 KGHSH, CDR2 LQKENI. This CDR3 has 14 amino acids. The germline V and J ends were trimmed by 3 bases and 7 bases, with 15 bases remaining between them. CDR3 sequence (DNA): TGTGCCAGCTCACCGACGGCTAGCAGGCCGACCCAGTACTTC. Protein sequence: CASSPTASRPTQYF.

V usage is TRBV9 and J usage is TRBJ2-7; TRBD2 might be the D (6 bases). This CDR3 region has 15 residues. Germline V gives CDR1 SGDLS, CDR2 YYNGEE. Trimming shortened V by 0 bases and J by 4 bases, and 14 bases separated the two germline ends. The CDR3, as DNA: TGTGCCAGCAGCGTAGGCGGTAAGGGAGGATACGAGCAGTACTTC. It yields the protein CASSVGGKGGYEQYF.

The V gene is TRBV7-9, the J gene TRBJ2-5; TRBD2 is a possible D gene (6 bases). The CDR3 extends over 13 amino acids. From germline, CDR1 is SEHNR and CDR2 FQNEAQ (reference sequence). The V end was cut by 5 bases, the J end by 5 bases, with 12 bases between. CDR3 sequence (DNA): TGTGCCAGCAGCCTCCGACTAGGGGAGACCCAGTACTTC. Translation: CASSLRLGETQYF.

This chain uses TRBV10-2 with TRBJ1-5; D is undetermined. Per the germline V gene, CDR1 is WSHSY and CDR2 is SAAADI. The CDR3 runs to 12 residues. The V end lost 2 bases, the J end lost 4 bases, and 3 bases lay between the germline ends. The CDR3 region is CASSEPNQPQHF. The CDR3 region has the DNA TGCGCCAGCAGTGAGCCGAATCAGCCCCAGCATTTT.

V gene TRBV30 combines with J gene TRBJ1-1; D not certain. This CDR3 contains 12 residues. The V gene lost 6 bases and the J gene lost 0 bases, with 8 bases spanning the gap. Germline V CDR1 and CDR2: GTSNPN, SVGIG (reference sequence). In nucleotides, the CDR3 is TGTGCCTGCGGGGAGATGAACACTGAAGCTTTCTTT. Translation gives CACGEMNTEAFF.

This sequence joins TRBV5-6 and TRBJ2-1, with D possibly matching TRBD1 (6 bases). Trimming left V 3 bases short and J 7 bases short, with 11 bases between. CDR1 is SGHDT, CDR2 YYEEEE, per germline. The CDR3 runs to 13 residues. Here the CDR3 DNA reads TGTGCCAGCAGCTCGGCAGGGACAAATGAGCAGTTCTTC. Its protein is CASSSAGTNEQFF.

This chain joins TRBV19 and TRBJ2-3; TRBD1 might be the D (6 bases). Trimming stripped 4 bases from V and 0 bases from J, with 14 bases between. This CDR3 region has 16 residues. In germline, CDR1 is LNHDA, CDR2 SQIVND (reference sequence). The CDR3 bases are TGTGCCAGTAGTACCAGGGGCCCTCATAGCACAGATACGCAGTATTTT. Translating gives CASSTRGPHSTDTQYF.

The chain recombines TRBV4-1 with TRBJ2-5; 9 positions match TRBD1. The CDR3 runs to 13 residues. V trimming: 6 bases; J trimming: 3 bases; junction bases outside the gene matches: 2. The germline V gene has CDR1 MGHRA and CDR2 YSYEKL. The CDR3 nucleotides are TGCGCCAGCAGAAGACAGGGGGAAGAGACCCAGTACTTC. Amino acids: CASRRQGEETQYF.

V is TRBV11-1 and J is TRBJ1-1; 7 bases are shared with TRBD1. There are 13 residues in the CDR3. The germline CDR1 and CDR2 sequences are SGHAT and FQDESV (reference sequence). The junction had 8 bases not matched to a gene; V was cut back by 6 bases and J by 7 bases. CDR3 sequence reads: CASRRGQKFEAFF. In DNA form, the CDR3 reads TGTGCCAGCAGGCGGGGACAGAAGTTTGAAGCTTTCTTT.

The rearrangement links TRBV5-1 to TRBJ2-5, with D uncertain. This CDR3 comprises 14 residues. V lost 0 bases and J 5 bases, leaving 11 bases between the germline ends. Germline lookup yields CDR1 SGHRS and CDR2 YFSETQ. The CDR3 reads CASSLASVEETQYF. The DNA of the CDR3 is TGCGCCAGCAGCTTGGCCTCAGTGGAGGAGACCCAGTACTTC. The full variable domain, rest sourced from reference TRBV5-1 and TRBJ2-5, is KAGVTQTPRYLIKTRGQQVTLSCSPISGHRSVSWYQQTPGQGLQFLFEYFSETQRNKGNFPGRFSGRQFSNSRSEMNVSTLELGDSALYLCASSLASVEETQYFGPGTRLLVL.

The chain links TRBV5-1 to TRBJ1-1; 8 bases fit TRBD1. Germline trimming cut 5 bases from V and 3 bases from J; bases unmatched to any gene: 3. This CDR3 spans 13 amino acids. Germline lookup yields CDR1 SGHRS and CDR2 YFSETQ. CDR3 in amino acids: CASRGTGDTEAFF. CDR3 nucleotides: TGCGCCAGCAGGGGGACAGGCGACACTGAAGCTTTCTTT.

This chain connects TRBV29-1 to TRBJ1-1, with D unresolved. The CDR3 sequence is 11 residues long. Trimming took 3 bases from V and 6 from J, leaving 8 bases between them. Germline V gives CDR1 SQVTM, CDR2 ANQGSEA. CDR3 coding DNA: TGCAGCGTTGATGAGGGAGCTGAAGCTTTCTTT. Amino acids: CSVDEGAEAFF.

The chain carries TRBV30 and TRBJ2-7, with TRBD2 as a possible D gene (5 bases). CDR1 and CDR2 (germline): GTSNPN, SVGIG (reference sequence). The germline V and J ends were trimmed by 2 bases and 2 bases, with 10 bases remaining between them. The CDR3 runs to 13 residues. The DNA for the CDR3 is TGTGCCTGGAGTAGCAAGACTACCTACGAGCAGTACTTC. Its translation is CAWSSKTTYEQYF.